This record looks at one TCR beta chain sequence and its context. Its matching antigen is unknown. The CDR3 spans 13 residues. The germline gives CDR1 SGHAT, CDR2 FQNNGV. V was cut by 0 bases and J by 6 bases, with 8 bases left in between. Each donor contributed 90,000 to 100,000 T cells on average, unsorted. This entry is derived from a study of T cells in tuberculosis. Study background: This South African cohort compared adolescents with or without latent tuberculosis against adults with active tuberculosis. Study-wide results and caveats: Using the GMM-specific repertoire gave over 80% accuracy versus over 60% with motifs. Samples were chosen by availability of cryopreserved specimens.

Clones were read by immunoSEQ multiplex PCR, and TCRdb kept only the in-frame ones, dropping some. The sample yields about 30,000 clones, approximately 94% seen once. This chain joins TRBV11-2 and TRBJ1-1, with D possibly being TRBD1 (5 bases). What was sequenced was PBMCs. The TCR comes from a donor aged 10 to 29 with latent tuberculosis or without tuberculosis infection. The chain's CDR3 is CASSLDWGAEAFF. The DNA of the CDR3 is TGTGCCAGCAGCTTAGACTGGGGGGCTGAAGCTTTCTTT.